The clone carrying this TCR beta chain was detected only a few times. Its antigen remains unidentified. Making use of molecular barcodes, quantitative 5'-RACE generated TCR beta libraries. A single record per CDR3 protein comes from TCRdb applying MiXCR to the 5' RACE reads. Among 200,000 to 250,000 distinct CDR3 sequences, roughly 32% were seen once, and the ten largest hold approximately 4.6%. This sample was included in a study of CD8 T cells in ankylosing spondylitis. General study findings and limits: Certain motif variants had earlier been reported in reactive arthritis synovial fluid and blood. Eight highly homologous variants formed a TCR beta motif that appeared characteristic of ankylosing spondylitis blood.

The TCR was taken from a male donor with ankylosing spondylitis or in good health (not recorded which). Sequences were obtained from blood, either unsorted or a sorted T cell fraction (not recorded which).

The CDR3 region has the DNA TGCGCCAGCACCAACCCGGGACAGGGTGTTTCTGGCTACACCTTC. Translating gives CASTNPGQGVSGYTF. The chain joins TRBV5-1 to TRBJ1-2; 9 positions agree with TRBD1. V dropped 6 bases and J dropped 7; count of bases not matched to a gene: 13. The CDR3 runs 15 residues. CDR1 and CDR2 (germline): SGHRS, YFSETQ.